The clone carrying this T cell receptor (beta chain) was seen a few times. Its antigen is still unknown. This specimen comes from a study of beta chain features in type 1 diabetes. Study-wide findings and caveats: In the patient group, naive, central memory and Treg TCRB repertoires seemed more alike than in the healthy donor group. Fewer insertions but more deletions were seen at VDJ junctions in type 1 diabetes patients.

Expressed TCRB transcripts were sequenced because the entire RNA isolate underwent reverse transcription. Method: immunoSEQ multiplex PCR; TCRdb's copy keeps in-frame clones and lacks some. The data hold 430,000 or so clones, with about an eighth observed a single time. The CDR3 is 15 amino acids. CDR1 is SGHTA, CDR2 FQGNSA, per germline. V lost 4 bases, J lost 4 bases, and 14 bases lay in between. About 120 mL of blood, on average, came from one heparinised draw per donor. This chain links TRBV7-2 with TRBJ2-1; D might be TRBD1 (7 bases). The TCR sequence derives from a woman younger than 30 in good health. The sample comprised naive CD4+ T cells from blood. In DNA form, the CDR3 reads TGTGCCAGCAGCTCAGGCGGGACAGTATACAATGAGCAGTTCTTC. It encodes CASSSGGTVYNEQFF.